Below are 19 T cell receptor beta chains sequenced from a single sample in a study of T cell changes during pregnancy in multiple sclerosis. Assay: immunoSEQ multiplex PCR; the TCRdb copy retains only in-frame clones and omits some. The sample includes about 69,000 clones, 85% to 95% of them seen just once. The source was peripheral blood, collected in the third trimester of pregnancy. The source of these receptors is a female donor in good health, enrolled as a control in a pregnancy study.

V usage is TRBV4-2 and J usage is TRBJ2-6; D call uncertain. In germline, CDR1 is LGHNA, CDR2 YNFKEQ. The CDR3 runs 16 residues. V was shortened by 0 bases and J by 2 bases, with 8 bases between the two germline ends. The DNA for the CDR3 is TGTGCCAGCAGCCAAGATTTCACGGCTGGGGCCAACGTCCTGACTTTC. Protein sequence: CASSQDFTAGANVLTF.

V gene TRBV7-8 combines with J gene TRBJ1-2, with D perhaps TRBD1 (6 bases). The V and J ends lost 5 bases and 8 bases respectively, with 24 bases between them. Per germline, CDR1 SGHVS and CDR2 FQNEAQ. The CDR3 has 16 amino acids. This chain's CDR3 is CASSKHVGQLYWGYTF. In DNA form, the CDR3 reads TGTGCCAGCAGCAAGCATGTAGGACAGCTCTATTGGGGCTACACCTTC.

The CDR3 loop reads CASSFNRERTEAFF. For the CDR3, the DNA is TGTGCCAGCAGCTTCAATAGGGAGCGCACTGAAGCTTTCTTT. V and J are TRBV7-9 and TRBJ1-1, with D unclear. This CDR3 region has 14 residues. From germline, CDR1 is SEHNR and CDR2 FQNEAQ (reference sequence). V was clipped by 3 bases and J by 4 bases, with 12 bases between them.

V is TRBV7-8 and J is TRBJ2-5; weak D call: TRBD1 (6 bases). CDR1 is SGHVS and CDR2 is FQNEAQ in the germline V gene. Trimming removed 1 base at V and 4 bases at J, with 22 bases between. The CDR3 totals 18 residues. The CDR3 coding sequence is TGTGCCAGCAGCTTAGTGACAGGCGCCATGTACTCACCAGAGACCCAGTACTTC. It specifies CASSLVTGAMYSPETQYF.

V and J are TRBV30 and TRBJ2-5; D gene unclear. The CDR3 extends over 13 amino acids. Looked up from germline, CDR1 is GTSNPN and CDR2 is SVGIG (reference sequence). The V end lost 3 bases, the J end lost 2 bases, and 10 bases lay between the germline ends. The CDR3 DNA reads TGTGCCTGGAGAGAACAGCCGCAAGAGACCCAGTACTTC. This sequence encodes CAWREQPQETQYF.

The rearrangement joins TRBV28 to TRBJ2-7, with 10 positions matching TRBD2. In germline, CDR1 is MDHEN, CDR2 SYDVKM. J lost 5 bases, V lost 1 base, and 8 bases had no gene match. The CDR3 extends over 16 amino acids. This chain's CDR3 is CASSLLASGSKNEQYF. The CDR3 nucleotides are TGTGCCAGCAGTTTATTGGCTAGCGGGAGTAAAAACGAGCAGTACTTC.

The genes are TRBV15 and TRBJ2-7, with 7 bases matching TRBD2. The germline CDR1 and CDR2 sequences are LNHNV and YYDKDF (reference sequence). The trim removed 4 bases at V and 4 bases at J, leaving 10 bases unmatched. The CDR3 runs 15 residues. The CDR3 region is CATSTYSGTNYEQYF. DNA of the CDR3: TGTGCCACCAGCACCTACTCCGGGACTAATTACGAGCAGTACTTC. The full variable domain, completed using reference TRBV15 and TRBJ2-7, is DAMVIQNPRYQVTQFGKPVTLSCSQTLNHNVMYWYQQKSSQAPKLLFHYYDKDFNNEADTPDNFQSRRPNTSFCFLDIRSPGLGDTAMYLCATSTYSGTNYEQYFGPGTRLTVT.

V gene TRBV2 combines with J gene TRBJ1-6; D unresolved. Germline V gene lookup returns CDR1 SNHLY and CDR2 FYNNEI. CDR3 length: 11 residues. Trimming took 6 bases from V and 11 from J, leaving 8 bases between them. CDR3 amino acids: CASRIGAPLHF. CDR3 bases: TGTGCCAGCAGAATTGGAGCACCCCTCCACTTT.

The genes are TRBV28 and TRBJ1-2; maybe TRBD1 (6 bases). V gave up 3 bases and J gave up 4 bases, with 9 bases separating them. Germline lookup yields CDR1 MDHEN and CDR2 SYDVKM. CDR3 length: 13 amino acids. The CDR3 spells CASSFRTAYGYTF. The CDR3 nucleotides are TGTGCCAGCAGTTTCCGGACAGCCTATGGCTACACCTTC.

The chain uses TRBV30 and TRBJ1-4; no definite D call. Trimming shortened V by 1 base and J by 2 bases, and 8 bases separated the two germline ends. CDR3 length: 14 amino acids. Germline loops: CDR1 GTSNPN, CDR2 SVGIG (reference sequence). The CDR3 region is CAWSGSVTNEKLFF. Here the CDR3 DNA reads TGTGCCTGGAGTGGTTCAGTCACTAATGAAAAACTGTTTTTT.

The chain employs TRBV29-1 and TRBJ2-1; maybe TRBD2 (5 bases). With 6 bases removed from V and 4 bases from J, the gap between germline ends came to 13 bases. The CDR3 contains 13 residues. Germline CDR1 is SQVTM and CDR2 is ANQGSEA. CDR3 sequence reads: CSVKGPGYNEQFF. CDR3 DNA: TGCAGCGTCAAAGGGCCGGGATACAATGAGCAGTTCTTC.

The J gene is TRBJ2-7, the V gene TRBV11-2; the D gene is possibly TRBD2 (5 bases). Germline V gene sequence: CDR1 SGHAT, CDR2 FQNNGV. Trimming pared 1 base from V and 2 bases from J, leaving 12 bases between. CDR3 length equals 15 residues. CDR3 nucleotide sequence: TGTGCCAGCAGCTTAGTCATCGGCGGGCCCTACGAGCAGTACTTC. This encodes CASSLVIGGPYEQYF. The full variable domain, its missing parts supplied by reference TRBV11-2 and TRBJ2-7, is EAGVAQSPRYKIIEKRQSVAFWCNPISGHATLYWYQQILGQGPKLLIQFQNNGVVDDSQLPKDRFSAERLKGVDSTLKIQPAKLEDSAVYLCASSLVIGGPYEQYFGPGTRLTVT.

The CDR3 region is CATSGRETEKLFF. The CDR3 nucleotides read TGTGCCACCAGCGGGAGGGAGACTGAAAAACTGTTTTTT. The chain employs TRBV15 and TRBJ1-4; no firm D call. The CDR3 totals 13 residues. V lost 5 bases, J lost 7 bases, and 11 bases lay in between. The V gene's germline CDR1 is LNHNV and CDR2 YYDKDF (reference sequence). Complete variable domain (other parts from reference TRBV15 and TRBJ1-4): DAMVIQNPRYQVTQFGKPVTLSCSQTLNHNVMYWYQQKSSQAPKLLFHYYDKDFNNEADTPDNFQSRRPNTSFCFLDIRSPGLGDTAMYLCATSGRETEKLFFGSGTQLSVL.

The chain employs TRBV5-8 and TRBJ1-2; 9 bases align to TRBD1. The CDR3 has 14 residues. V lost 0 bases, J lost 4 bases, and 1 base stayed unmatched. The germline CDR1 and CDR2 sequences are SGHTS and YDEGEE. The CDR3: CASSLGDRVYGYTF. The DNA of the CDR3 is TGTGCCAGCAGCTTGGGGGACAGGGTCTATGGCTACACCTTC.

The V and J genes are TRBV7-3 and TRBJ2-5, with 8 bases fitting TRBD2. The V segment lost 5 bases and the J segment 5 bases; nucleotides outside the gene matches: 4. CDR1 is SGHTA and CDR2 is FQGTGA in the germline V gene. The CDR3 consists of 13 residues. The CDR3 DNA is TGTGCCAGCAGCCGGGAGGGGGAGGAGACCCAGTACTTC. It translates to CASSREGEETQYF. Variable domain in full (rest from reference TRBV7-3 and TRBJ2-5): GAGVSQTPSNKVTEKGKYVELRCDPISGHTALYWYRQSLGQGPEFLIYFQGTGAADDSGLPNDRFFAVRPEGSVSTLKIQRTERGDSAVYLCASSREGEETQYFGPGTRLLVL.

The chain employs TRBV15 and TRBJ2-1; unclear D gene. The germline CDR1 and CDR2 sequences are LNHNV and YYDKDF (reference sequence). Trimming cost V 3 bases and J 5 bases, with 14 bases left between them. The CDR3 has 15 amino acids. The CDR3 loop is CATSSAFRGHNEQFF. The CDR3 DNA follows: TGTGCCACCAGCAGTGCCTTCCGAGGTCACAATGAGCAGTTCTTC.

CDR3 amino acids: CASSLVGGAVGSYGYTF. CDR3 sequence (DNA): TGTGCCAGCAGTTTGGTTGGGGGCGCGGTGGGCAGCTATGGCTACACCTTC. The chain recombines TRBV28 with TRBJ1-2; weak D call: TRBD1 (6 bases). The CDR3 covers 17 residues. The V end was cut by 3 bases, the J end by 4 bases, with 21 bases between. Germline values: CDR1 MDHEN, CDR2 SYDVKM.

The chain has TRBV12-1 and TRBJ2-1; no check of the table's D call, TRBD2, against the DNA was made. TRBV12-1 is listed as a pseudogene. This CDR3 has 17 amino acids. The CDR3 DNA reads as TGTGCCAGCAGCTTACCCCGGACTAGCGGGAGAATTGATGAGCAGTTCTTC. It yields the protein CASSLPRTSGRIDEQFF.

The chain employs TRBV5-4 and TRBJ2-1; TRBD2 aligns across 12 bases. The CDR3 loop spans 14 amino acids. Germline CDR1 and CDR2: SGHNT and YYREEE (reference sequence). The CDR3 protein is CATSGRSSYNEQFF. The DNA of the CDR3 is TGTGCTACTAGCGGGAGGAGCTCCTACAATGAGCAGTTCTTC.